What follows are 18 T cell receptor beta chains derived from one specimen sequenced in a study of T cell responses to AZD1222 COVID-19 vaccine. Profiled with immunoSEQ multiplex PCR; TCRdb holds only in-frame clones, not every one. Here the sample spans 150,000 to 180,000 clones, about 86% being singletons. The specimen was peripheral blood, collected on day 0 of MenACWY control vaccination. The origin of the receptors is an adult in good health.

This clone was seen once. The chain recombines TRBV6-1 with TRBJ2-3; a possible D gene is TRBD2 (5 bases). Germline-derived CDR1 and CDR2 are MNHNS and SASEGT. V shed 2 bases and J shed 7 bases, with 16 bases lying between them. CDR3 length: 15 amino acids. Here the CDR3 reads CASSEFPGLGNTQYF. In DNA, the CDR3 is TGTGCCAGCAGTGAATTCCCTGGACTGGGGAATACGCAGTATTTT.

This chain uses TRBV5-4 with TRBJ1-2; D ambiguous. The length of the CDR3 is 12 residues. With 4 bases removed from V and 8 bases from J, the gap between germline ends came to 12 bases. Germline loops: CDR1 SGHNT, CDR2 YYREEE (reference sequence). The CDR3 region has the DNA TGTGCCAGCAGCCTCCCGGGGTCCGGCTACACCTTC. Residues: CASSLPGSGYTF. Complete variable domain (other parts from reference TRBV5-4 and TRBJ1-2): ETGVTQSPTHLIKTRGQQVTLRCSSQSGHNTVSWYQQALGQGPQFIFQYYREEENGRGNFPPRFSGLQFPNYSSELNVNALELDDSALYLCASSLPGSGYTFGSGTRLTVV.

The rearrangement links TRBV25-1 to TRBJ2-2, with 9 bases aligning to TRBD1. CDR3 length: 17 residues. V lost 3 bases and J lost 5; bases outside the gene matches: 10. Germline CDR1 MGHDK, CDR2 SYGVNS. CDR3 sequence (DNA): TGTGCCAGCAGTGAGGCCATCGGACAGGGGTGGACCGGGGAGCTGTTTTTT. Its translation: CASSEAIGQGWTGELFF.

A word on this clone: Other DNA sequences in this specimen translate into the identical CDR3. The J gene is TRBJ1-2, the V gene TRBV28, with TRBD1 matching 8 bases. The CDR3 runs 12 residues. With V trimmed by 6 bases and J by 4 bases, 1 base remained unmatched. Germline assignment: CDR1 MDHEN and CDR2 SYDVKM. CDR3 in DNA: TGTGCCAGCAGCGGACAGGGCTATGGCTACACCTTC. This sequence encodes CASSGQGYGYTF.

The chain links TRBV30 to TRBJ1-4; D is perhaps TRBD1 (5 bases). Between the trimmed V and J ends, which lost 2 bases and 5 bases, there was a span of 21 bases. CDR1 GTSNPN and CDR2 SVGIG come from the germline V gene (reference sequence). The CDR3 totals 17 residues. The CDR3, as DNA: TGTGCCTGGAGTCCCCAAGGGGTTGGGAGGAGGAATGAAAAACTGTTTTTT. This gives the protein CAWSPQGVGRRNEKLFF.

The chain employs TRBV11-3 and TRBJ2-7; no definite D call. V was cut by 5 bases and J by 2 bases, with 7 bases left in between. Germline CDR1 reads SGHNT; CDR2 reads YENEEA. CDR3 length: 12 residues. The DNA of the CDR3 is TGTGCCAGCAGCATAGGGACCTACGAGCAGTACTTC. This codes for CASSIGTYEQYF.

The chain combines TRBV5-6 with TRBJ1-6, with 7 positions matching TRBD1. V gave up 8 bases and J gave up 5 bases; unmatched junction bases: 7. Germline assignment: CDR1 SGHDT and CDR2 YYEEEE. CDR3 length equals 14 residues. The CDR3 loop is CARPGGIHNSPLHF. The CDR3 DNA follows: TGTGCCAGACCAGGGGGGATTCATAATTCACCCCTCCACTTT.

V and J are TRBV10-1 and TRBJ2-3; 9 bases align to TRBD2. The CDR3 covers 19 residues. After removal of 0 bases from V and 2 bases from J, the junction contained 12 bases not matched to a gene. In germline, CDR1 is WNHNN, CDR2 SYGVQD (reference sequence). This CDR3 reads CASSESGGRGRGPTDTQYF. In nucleotides, the CDR3 is TGCGCCAGCAGTGAGTCTGGGGGTCGCGGGAGGGGACCCACAGATACGCAGTATTTT.

CDR3 DNA: TGTGCCAGCAGTTCAGACAGGGGATTTGAAAAACTGTTTTTT. This encodes CASSSDRGFEKLFF. The chain has TRBV5-5 and TRBJ1-4; 8 nucleotides agree with TRBD1. This CDR3 has 14 amino acids. Germline loops: CDR1 SGHKS, CDR2 YYEKEE (reference sequence). Trimming at V came to 5 bases and at J to 7 bases, leaving 7 bases not matched to a gene.

The chain links TRBV11-2 to TRBJ2-6; no firm D call. The germline V gene has CDR1 SGHAT and CDR2 FQNNGV. The CDR3 length is 15 residues. V lost 3 bases and J lost 0, with 6 bases in between. CDR3 DNA sequence: TGTGCCAGCAGCTTTCCGTCCTCTGGGGCCAACGTCCTGACTTTC. Its translation is CASSFPSSGANVLTF.

V gene TRBV6-2 or TRBV6-3 combines with J gene TRBJ2-1, with unresolved D. The length of the CDR3 is 16 residues. V lost 0 bases, J lost 9 bases, and 18 bases lay in between. Germline CDR1 MNHEY, CDR2 SVGEGT. CDR3 nucleotide sequence: TGTGCCAGCAGTTACTCTCGTGGTAGAACTGAAGGTGAGCAGTTCTTC. It codes for CASSYSRGRTEGEQFF.

The CDR3 loop reads CASRLTSGLPSEQYF. CDR3 coding DNA: TGCGCCAGCAGGTTGACTAGCGGGCTCCCCTCCGAGCAGTACTTC. This chain joins TRBV5-1 and TRBJ2-7; TRBD2 agrees at 10 bases. With V trimmed by 5 bases and J by 6 bases, 11 bases remained unmatched. The CDR3 contains 15 residues. Germline V CDR1 and CDR2: SGHRS, YFSETQ. Looking up the rest from reference TRBV5-1 and TRBJ2-7 gives the full variable domain: KAGVTQTPRYLIKTRGQQVTLSCSPISGHRSVSWYQQTPGQGLQFLFEYFSETQRNKGNFPGRFSGRQFSNSRSEMNVSTLELGDSALYLCASRLTSGLPSEQYFGPGTRLTVT.

J is TRBJ2-6 and V is TRBV11-3, with D perhaps given as TRBD1 or TRBD2 (5 bases each). V dropped 4 bases and J dropped 2 bases, with 9 bases sitting between them. CDR1 is SGHNT, CDR2 YENEEA, per germline. This CDR3 comprises 15 residues. In DNA, the CDR3 is TGTGCCAGCAGCTCGAGGGGTGCTGGGGCCAACGTCCTGACTTTC. Translation: CASSSRGAGANVLTF.

The chain has TRBV7-9 and TRBJ2-2, with D perhaps TRBD2 (6 bases). CDR3 length: 16 amino acids. With 2 bases removed from V and 6 bases from J, the gap between germline ends came to 16 bases. Germline V gene lookup returns CDR1 SEHNR and CDR2 FQNEAQ (reference sequence). CDR3 DNA: TGTGCCAGCAGCTTATCTCTTAGCGGCCCGGCCGGGGAGCTGTTTTTT. This codes for CASSLSLSGPAGELFF.

V is TRBV5-1 and J is TRBJ2-1; 13 nucleotides align to TRBD2. This CDR3 region has 18 residues. Germline lookup yields CDR1 SGHRS and CDR2 YFSETQ. J gave up 7 bases and V 5 bases, and 15 bases lay outside the gene matches. This CDR3 reads CASSPGLAGLGTRNEQFF. The DNA for the CDR3 is TGCGCCAGCAGTCCGGGACTAGCGGGATTAGGAACTAGGAATGAGCAGTTCTTC.

Here the CDR3 reads CATRPVGANTGELFF. The CDR3 DNA reads as TGTGCCACCCGCCCGGTCGGGGCGAACACCGGGGAGCTGTTTTTT. The rearrangement joins TRBV6-5 to TRBJ2-2, with TRBD2 as a possible D gene (5 bases). V was shortened by 10 bases and J by 0 bases, with 15 bases between the two germline ends. Germline CDR1 and CDR2: MNHEY and SVGAGI. The CDR3 extends over 15 amino acids.

The rearrangement links TRBV27 to TRBJ2-1; 9 bases agree with TRBD2. The CDR3 consists of 17 residues. Germline V gene sequence: CDR1 MNHEY, CDR2 SMNVEV (reference sequence). V lost 2 bases to trimming and J lost 8 bases; unmatched junction nucleotides: 13. The CDR3 DNA follows: TGTGCCAGCAGTTTAGGTAGCGGGAGCTCTTTTGGGGATGAGCAGTTCTTC. Protein sequence: CASSLGSGSSFGDEQFF.

This chain uses TRBV7-9 with TRBJ1-1; D gene uncertain. V was shortened by 5 bases and J by 4 bases, with 14 bases between the two germline ends. Germline values: CDR1 SEHNR, CDR2 FQNEAQ (reference sequence). CDR3 length equals 14 residues. The CDR3 loop is CASSPLGLSTEAFF. The DNA of the CDR3 is TGTGCCAGCAGCCCCCTAGGATTGAGCACTGAAGCTTTCTTT.